This T cell receptor (beta chain) was obtained from a study of cytomegalovirus exposure and HLA in healthy donors. General study findings and limits: Association of a missense DCLRE1C variant with TCR beta V- and J-gene trimming was reported in a later analysis.

Of note for this clone: No antigen is known for it.

The length of the CDR3 is 13 residues. Trimming took 0 bases from V and 3 from J, leaving 6 bases between them. The V gene's germline CDR1 is SGHRS and CDR2 YFSETQ. With 60 Vbeta and 13 Jbeta primers, the PCR was carried out. Original methodology: A follow-up analysis tallied around 76 million unique TCR beta chains, some 11 million shared. Only in-frame clones appear in the TCRdb table, and some are missing; sequencing was by immunoSEQ multiplex PCR. Clone size and the V and J calls come from that table; the DNA yielded D and trimming. The data show approximately 160,000 clones, around 80% seen once. These donors counted as nominally healthy when sampled, but unrecorded immune exposures were likely.

This chain links TRBV5-1 with TRBJ2-5; D unresolved. The source material was PBMCs. The TCR originated in a young woman in good health and CMV-seronegative. The CDR3 here is CASSLAQKETQYF. The CDR3 coding sequence is TGCGCCAGCAGCTTGGCACAGAAAGAGACCCAGTACTTC.